These 2 T cell receptor beta chains were all obtained from the same sample, sequenced in a study of cytomegalovirus exposure and HLA in healthy donors. The PCR used 60 Vbeta and 13 Jbeta primers. Produced via immunoSEQ multiplex PCR; TCRdb's table is partial and in-frame only. The table records about 190,000 clones, 65% to 85% of them present only once. Material: PBMCs. The receptors shown here come from a woman under 30 in good health and CMV-seronegative.

The V and J genes are TRBV15 and TRBJ1-2, with 11 bases matching TRBD1. V was pared by 1 base and J by 7 bases, with 5 bases of the junction left unmatched. This CDR3 is 15 amino acids long. Per the germline V gene, CDR1 is LNHNV and CDR2 is YYDKDF (reference sequence). The CDR3 nucleotides read TGTGCCACCAGCAGAGGGACAGGGGGCGCATCTGGCTACACCTTC. Protein: CATSRGTGGASGYTF. Full variable domain (outside the CDR3, taken from reference TRBV15 and TRBJ1-2): DAMVIQNPRYQVTQFGKPVTLSCSQTLNHNVMYWYQQKSSQAPKLLFHYYDKDFNNEADTPDNFQSRRPNTSFCFLDIRSPGLGDTAMYLCATSRGTGGASGYTFGSGTRLTVV.

This chain links TRBV18 with TRBJ2-1, with 11 bases fitting TRBD1. Germline V CDR1 and CDR2: KGHSH, LQKENI. Unmatched junction bases numbered 3, after V lost 4 bases and J lost 7 bases. The CDR3 runs to 14 residues. As DNA, the CDR3 is TGTGCCAGCTCACTCGGGACAGGGGGTAATGAGCAGTTCTTC. Protein: CASSLGTGGNEQFF.